Below are 24 T cell receptor beta chains sequenced from a single sample in a study of cytomegalovirus exposure and HLA in healthy donors (dated by TCRdb to 2017 to 2019). The library was produced with the immunoSEQ multiplex PCR assay. A mixture of 60 forward primers for TCR Vbeta segments and 13 reverse primers for TCR Jbeta segments was used in the multiplex PCR. Sourced from immuneACCESS, this table was stored by TCRdb with only in-frame sequences that have V and J called. A share of the clones is absent; for the studies checked, an unresolved V gene accounts for under half, and the remainder has no known explanation. The sample table holds over 100,000 clones. The ten largest make up approximately 1.6% of the sample. What was sequenced was PBMCs. The source is a middle-aged woman in good health and CMV-seropositive.

The rearrangement links TRBV9 to TRBJ2-2; TRBD2 is a possible D gene (5 bases). This CDR3 has 14 residues. CDR1 is SGDLS, CDR2 YYNGEE, per germline. The ends were cut back, 0 bases at V and 7 bases at J, with 10 bases in the middle. Here the CDR3 DNA reads TGTGCCAGCAGCGTAGGGACCCGGGGCGGGGAGCTGTTTTTT. It specifies CASSVGTRGGELFF.

The J gene is TRBJ1-1, the V gene TRBV19; perhaps TRBD1 as D (5 bases). The CDR3 loop spans 13 amino acids. The germline V gene encodes CDR1 LNHDA and CDR2 SQIVND (reference sequence). Trimming shortened V by 7 bases and J by 1 base, and 10 bases separated the two germline ends. The DNA for the CDR3 is TGTGCCAGTACTAAGGGGTCGAACACTGAAGCTTTCTTT. It specifies CASTKGSNTEAFF. The variable domain in full, completed from reference TRBV19 and TRBJ1-1, reads DGGITQSPKYLFRKEGQNVTLSCEQNLNHDAMYWYRQDPGQGLRLIYYSQIVNDFQKGDIAEGYSVSREKKESFPLTVTSAQKNPTAFYLCASTKGSNTEAFFGQGTRLTVV.

The chain combines TRBV7-2 with TRBJ2-7, with 10 positions matching TRBD1. The germline CDR1 and CDR2 sequences are SGHTA and FQGNSA. This CDR3 comprises 15 residues. V was clipped by 5 bases and J by 4 bases; unmatched bases: 8. The CDR3: CASSPRTGGDYEQYF. CDR3 DNA: TGTGCCAGCAGCCCCCGGACAGGGGGGGATTACGAGCAGTACTTC.

The chain employs TRBV30 and TRBJ1-5; no clear D. Trimming shortened V by 1 base and J by 0 bases, and 7 bases separated the two germline ends. The germline V gene encodes CDR1 GTSNPN and CDR2 SVGIG (reference sequence). The CDR3 has 14 amino acids. As DNA, the CDR3 is TGTGCCTGGAGTGGGCCCAGTAGCAATCAGCCCCAGCATTTT. The encoded protein is CAWSGPSSNQPQHF.

V and J are TRBV5-1 and TRBJ1-2; D gene ambiguous. This CDR3 region has 14 residues. Germline CDR1 SGHRS, CDR2 YFSETQ. The V and J ends lost 0 bases and 4 bases respectively, with 10 bases between them. CDR3 sequence: CASSLEIASYGYTF. The DNA for the CDR3 is TGCGCCAGCAGCTTGGAGATTGCGAGCTATGGCTACACCTTC.

The rearrangement uses TRBV5-1 and TRBJ2-2, with 8 bases fitting TRBD2. Trimming cost V 2 bases and J 4 bases; bases outside gene matches: 4. Germline V gene data show CDR1 as SGHRS and CDR2 as YFSETQ. The CDR3 totals 15 residues. This chain's CDR3 is CASSLTSGGTGELFF. CDR3 coding DNA: TGCGCCAGCAGCTTAACTAGCGGTGGCACCGGGGAGCTGTTTTTT.

This chain joins TRBV6-6 and TRBJ2-3, with D tentatively TRBD1 (5 bases). Germline V lookup: CDR1 MNHNY, CDR2 SVGAGI (reference sequence). Trimming took 2 bases from V and 8 from J, leaving 14 bases between them. CDR3 length equals 14 residues. In DNA form, the CDR3 reads TGTGCCAGCAGTTACCAGCCAGGGTTTCGTACGCAGTATTTT. Protein: CASSYQPGFRTQYF.

The chain recombines TRBV19 with TRBJ1-5, with a possible D match to TRBD1 (5 bases). The CDR3 is made up of 14 amino acids. The germline gives CDR1 LNHDA, CDR2 SQIVND (reference sequence). Trimming pared 3 bases from V and 3 bases from J, leaving 9 bases between. As DNA, the CDR3 is TGTGCCAGTAGTATCGGGGGGAACAATCAGCCCCAGCATTTT. As protein: CASSIGGNNQPQHF.

The chain combines TRBV28 with TRBJ2-7; no reliable D call. Germline-derived CDR1 and CDR2 are MDHEN and SYDVKM. The CDR3 has 12 residues. With 7 bases removed from V and 2 bases from J, the gap between germline ends came to 9 bases. CDR3 sequence reads: CASTADTYEQYF. The CDR3 DNA reads TGTGCCAGCACGGCGGATACCTACGAGCAGTACTTC.

V and J are TRBV4-3 and TRBJ1-1, with D hard to call. Trimming pared 3 bases from V and 4 bases from J, leaving 9 bases between. Germline CDR1 reads LGHNA; CDR2 reads YSLEER. The CDR3 totals 13 residues. The CDR3 loop is CASSQGSFTEAFF. The DNA for the CDR3 is TGCGCCAGCAGCCAGGGCAGCTTCACTGAAGCTTTCTTT.

The gene calls are TRBV5-5 and TRBJ2-5; TRBD1 agrees at 8 bases. V was clipped by 5 bases and J by 2 bases; unmatched bases: 8. Germline values: CDR1 SGHKS, CDR2 YYEKEE (reference sequence). The length of the CDR3 is 15 residues. The CDR3 nucleotides read TGTGCCAGCAGTTCCCCCGGGACAGGACAAGAGACCCAGTACTTC. Translating gives CASSSPGTGQETQYF.

V and J are TRBV27 and TRBJ2-1; 14 nucleotides agree with TRBD2. Trimming at V came to 5 bases and at J to 6 bases, leaving 9 bases not matched to a gene. The CDR3 runs 17 residues. Per germline, CDR1 MNHEY and CDR2 SMNVEV (reference sequence). CDR3 in amino acids: CASSLRLAGGPSNEQFF. The CDR3 DNA is TGTGCCAGCAGTCTTCGACTAGCGGGAGGGCCTTCCAATGAGCAGTTCTTC.

V is TRBV27 and J is TRBJ1-5; D perhaps matches TRBD1 (5 bases). Between the trimmed V and J ends, which lost 4 bases and 7 bases, there was a span of 14 bases. This CDR3 contains 14 residues. Germline loops: CDR1 MNHEY, CDR2 SMNVEV (reference sequence). Here the CDR3 reads CASSSRQFEQPQHF. The CDR3 DNA follows: TGTGCCAGCAGTTCACGACAGTTTGAGCAGCCCCAGCATTTT.

V gene TRBV30 combines with J gene TRBJ1-1, with 8 bases fitting TRBD1. The CDR3 is 12 amino acids. CDR1 is GTSNPN and CDR2 is SVGIG in the germline V gene (reference sequence). V shed 7 bases, J shed 4 bases, and the junction held 5 bases outside the gene matches. The CDR3 DNA reads as TGTGCCTTGGACAGGGTAAGCACTGAAGCTTTCTTT. Its translation is CALDRVSTEAFF.

The rearrangement links TRBV14 to TRBJ2-7; perhaps TRBD2 as D (5 bases). This CDR3 is 13 amino acids long. Germline-derived CDR1 and CDR2 are SGHDN and FVKESK. The ends were cut back, 4 bases at V and 1 base at J, with 8 bases in the middle. The CDR3 DNA follows: TGTGCCAGCAGCCGCGGAGGATCCTACGAGCAGTACTTC. It encodes CASSRGGSYEQYF. The entire variable domain, with the rest obtained from reference TRBV14 and TRBJ2-7, is as follows: EAGVTQFPSHSVIEKGQTVTLRCDPISGHDNLYWYRRVMGKEIKFLLHFVKESKQDESGMPNNRFLAERTGGTYSTLKVQPAELEDSGVYFCASSRGGSYEQYFGPGTRLTVT.

The gene calls are TRBV6-5 and TRBJ2-2; D call uncertain. Trimming removed 4 bases at V and 4 bases at J, with 13 bases between. The CDR3 consists of 15 residues. CDR1 MNHEY and CDR2 SVGAGI come from the germline V gene. The CDR3 sequence: CASSSNLVSTGELFF. CDR3 coding DNA: TGTGCCAGCAGTTCAAACCTAGTATCCACCGGGGAGCTGTTTTTT.

The V call is TRBV27, the J call TRBJ1-2, with D possibly matching TRBD1 (6 bases). From germline, CDR1 is MNHEY and CDR2 SMNVEV (reference sequence). V was cut by 2 bases and J by 3 bases, with 13 bases left in between. CDR3 length: 15 residues. CDR3 amino acids: CASSLGQGHYYGYTF. In nucleotides, the CDR3 is TGTGCCAGCAGTTTAGGCCAGGGGCATTACTATGGCTACACCTTC.

The chain combines TRBV27 with TRBJ2-1; D perhaps matches TRBD2 (5 bases). The CDR3 runs to 13 residues. Germline V lookup: CDR1 MNHEY, CDR2 SMNVEV (reference sequence). The V and J ends lost 2 bases and 5 bases respectively, with 7 bases between them. The CDR3 loop is CASSLRGNNEQFF. The CDR3 DNA sequence: TGTGCCAGCAGTTTAAGAGGGAACAATGAGCAGTTCTTC.

Turning to this clone: Relative to the germline gene, one junction end is altered; a read error may explain this. The rearrangement links TRBV6-1 to TRBJ1-4, with 8 bases that match TRBD1. Looked up from germline, CDR1 is MNHNS and CDR2 is SASEGT. The CDR3 extends over 10 amino acids. The CDR3 bases are TGCCAGACAGGGGACGAAAAACTGTTTTTT. Protein sequence: CQTGDEKLFF.

The rearrangement joins TRBV2 to TRBJ2-1; perhaps TRBD2 as D (6 bases). V was shortened by 11 bases and J by 7 bases, with 15 bases between the two germline ends. The length of the CDR3 is 12 residues. CDR1 and CDR2 (germline): SNHLY, FYNNEI. The CDR3 protein is CAGGDLENEQFF. DNA of the CDR3: TGTGCCGGTGGGGACTTGGAGAATGAGCAGTTCTTC.

This clone is large by frequency. This chain uses TRBV6-1 with TRBJ2-1; 7 nucleotides align to TRBD2. V shed 3 bases, J shed 6 bases, and the junction held 8 bases outside the gene matches. Germline-derived CDR1 and CDR2 are MNHNS and SASEGT. This CDR3 region has 15 residues. The CDR3, as DNA: TGTGCCAGCAGTGAGTTCGGGGGAGGGGCCAATGAGCAGTTCTTC. Translating it yields CASSEFGGGANEQFF.

This chain uses TRBV7-8 with TRBJ1-1, with a tentative D call TRBD1 (6 bases). Germline assignment: CDR1 SGHVS and CDR2 FQNEAQ. The CDR3 spans 16 residues. Between the trimmed V and J ends, which lost 0 bases and 1 base, there was a span of 12 bases. CDR3 in amino acids: CASSLASGGANTEAFF. The CDR3 nucleotides read TGTGCCAGCAGCTTAGCGAGCGGGGGGGCGAACACTGAAGCTTTCTTT.

V gene TRBV4-3 combines with J gene TRBJ2-5; 10 bases line up with TRBD2. The DNA matches TRBJ2-7 better at its end, which makes the J call doubtful. The CDR3 totals 16 residues. CDR1 is LGHNA and CDR2 is YSLEER in the germline V gene. CDR3 nucleotide sequence: TGCGCCAGCAGCCAAGCTTTAGCGGGAGGTCGATACGAGCAGTACTTC. Translation gives CASSQALAGGRYEQYF.

The chain links TRBV7-2 to TRBJ2-1; 8 bases fit TRBD2. After removal of 4 bases from V and 9 bases from J, the junction contained 8 bases not matched to a gene. Germline CDR1 is SGHTA and CDR2 is FQGNSA. The CDR3 has 14 amino acids. The CDR3 is CASSSQAGEAEQFF. Written as DNA, the CDR3 is TGTGCCAGCAGCTCCCAAGCGGGAGAGGCTGAGCAGTTCTTC.